This is a list of T cell receptor beta chains from one sample in a study of T cell clonotyping in hematopoietic cell transplantation. Sequencing was performed with immunoSEQ multiplex PCR; in TCRdb, only in-frame clones are kept and a portion is missing. Altogether around 25,000 clones are present, approximately 82% being singletons, with the ten largest covering about a quarter. Specimen: peripheral blood mononuclear cells, collected before stem cell transplant. The receptors shown here come from a woman aged 55-69 years with acute myeloid leukemia. Some clones in this sample may be carry-over from other donors' samples. Both conserved end residues are part of each CDR3. The D gene is left open where the match is weak. Not every row has a clone size; where given, it reads once, few, many or a size class.

clone size	D gene	V gene	J gene	CDR3 DNA	CDR3 protein
-	TRBD2	TRBV29-1	TRBJ2-1	TGCAGCGCAGGGACTAGCGGGAGGACTGAGCAGTTCTTC	CSAGTSGRTEQFF
-	-	TRBV25-1	TRBJ2-2	TGTGCCAGCAGTCGACCCGCCCCGGGGGCGGACACCGGGGAGCTGTTTTTT	CASSRPAPGADTGELFF
-	-	TRBV6-6	TRBJ2-7	TGTGCCAGCAGTTACCAATCGTCCAGATACGAGCAGTACTTC	CASSYQSSRYEQYF
-	-	TRBV29-1	TRBJ2-3	TGCAGCGTTGAAGGGGGGAGAGGGGCAGATACGCAGTATTTT	CSVEGGRGADTQYF
-	-	TRBV19	TRBJ1-3	TGTGCCAGTAGTACCATCACCGGGCTATCCTCTGGAAACACCATATATTTT	CASSTITGLSSGNTIYF
-	-	TRBV11-3	TRBJ2-7	TGTGCCAGCAGCTTAGGATCCGCCTCCTACGAGCAGTACTTC	CASSLGSASYEQYF
-	-	TRBV5-1	TRBJ2-4	TGCGCCAGCAGCTTTGAGGGGGGATTTGCCAAAAACATTCAGTACTTC	CASSFEGGFAKNIQYF
-	-	TRBV28	TRBJ2-3	TGTGCCAGCAAGAAACCCGGTGGCACAGATACGCAGTATTTT	CASKKPGGTDTQYF
-	TRBD2	TRBV12-5	TRBJ2-1	TGTGCTAGTGGTCCCCCACGGCGGGAGTTGAGAGGGCACGACGATGAGCAGTTCTTC	CASGPPRRELRGHDDEQFF
-	TRBD2	TRBV5-1	TRBJ2-1	TGCGCCAGCAGCTTGGCCGGGGGGGCGGGCAATGAGCAGTTCTTC	CASSLAGGAGNEQFF
-	TRBD2	TRBV10-1	TRBJ2-1	TGCGCCAGCAGTGAATTGGCAGCGGGGTTCAATGAGCAGTTCTTC	CASSELAAGFNEQFF
few	-	TRBV7-6	TRBJ2-2	TGTGCCAGCAGCTCTTGGGGGCGCAATATCGGGGAGCTGTTTTTT	CASSSWGRNIGELFF
-	-	TRBV7-9	TRBJ1-1	TGTGCCAGCAGCTTAGTTGATGGACACTTCACTGAAGCTTTCTTT	CASSLVDGHFTEAFF
-	-	TRBV5-1	TRBJ2-1	TGCGCCAGCAGCCCTGACTACAATGAGCAGTTCTTC	CASSPDYNEQFF
-	TRBD1	TRBV6-1	TRBJ1-4	TGTGCCAGCAGTGAATTGGGACAGGGGGCAGGTGAAAAACTGTTTTTT	CASSELGQGAGEKLFF
-	-	TRBV13	TRBJ2-7	TGTGCCAGCAGCTCGCGACAGCCCTACGAGCAGTACTTC	CASSSRQPYEQYF
-	-	TRBV2	TRBJ1-4	TGTGCCAGCAGCCCCCTGGGACTCTCTAATGAAAAACTGTTTTTT	CASSPLGLSNEKLFF
-	-	TRBV7-2	TRBJ1-1	TGTGCCAGCAGCTTAGTTCCGGGTAGCACTGAAGCTTTCTTT	CASSLVPGSTEAFF
-	-	TRBV7-6	TRBJ2-1	TGTGCCAGCAGCTTAGAATCGAGGCGGGAGCAGTTCTTC	CASSLESRREQFF
-	-	TRBV6-6	TRBJ2-7	TGTGCCAGCAGTTACGACGAACCCAAGGACTACGAGCAGTACTTC	CASSYDEPKDYEQYF
-	-	TRBV9	TRBJ2-7	TGTGCCAGCAGCGTAGTGCAGGGAGGCGAGCAGTACTTC	CASSVVQGGEQYF
few	-	TRBV7-8	TRBJ2-7	TGTGCCAGCAGCCTTCTTCTACCGTTCTACGAGCAGTACTTC	CASSLLLPFYEQYF
-	-	TRBV9	TRBJ2-5	TGTGCCAGCAGCGTAGCTAGGGGTGAGACCCAGTACTTC	CASSVARGETQYF
-	-	TRBV7-9	TRBJ1-2	TGTGCCAGCAGCCTTCAAGGGACCTTGGGCTATGGCTACACCTTC	CASSLQGTLGYGYTF
-	TRBD2	TRBV28	TRBJ2-2	TGTGCCAGCAGTTATTTAGCGGGAGGGCCCGGGGAGCTGTTTTTT	CASSYLAGGPGELFF
-	TRBD2	TRBV23-1	TRBJ2-2	TGCGCCAGCAGTCATCCTCATATGACTAGCGGGGGGACCGGGGAGCTGTTTTTT	CASSHPHMTSGGTGELFF
-	-	TRBV6-6	TRBJ1-2	TGTGCCAGCAGTTACTCGAAGACTAACTATGGCTACACCTTC	CASSYSKTNYGYTF
-	-	TRBV28	TRBJ2-7	TGTGCCAGCAGTTCAGGACTTCTCCTCTCCTACGAGCAGTACTTC	CASSSGLLLSYEQYF
-	-	TRBV7-9	TRBJ2-7	TGTGCCAGCAAGGACGGGCTCGACCACGAGCAGTACTTC	CASKDGLDHEQYF
-	-	TRBV4-1	TRBJ1-3	TGCGCCAGCAGCCAGGGGGTCTCTGGAAACACCATATATTTT	CASSQGVSGNTIYF
few	TRBD1	TRBV11-2	TRBJ1-6	TGTGCCAGCAGCTTAGTGCCAGGGGGTAGTAATTCACCCCTCCACTTT	CASSLVPGGSNSPLHF
-	-	TRBV7-2	TRBJ1-5	TGTGCCAGCAGCTTAATATATCAGCCCCAGCATTTT	CASSLIYQPQHF
-	-	TRBV4-3	TRBJ1-2	TGCGCCAGCAGCCAAGATATAGGTTCAGTATACTATGGCTACACCTTC	CASSQDIGSVYYGYTF
-	TRBD2	TRBV28	TRBJ2-3	TGTGCCAGCAGTTCGGGGGGGGATACGCAGTATTTT	CASSSGGDTQYF
-	-	TRBV7-6	TRBJ2-7	TGTGCCAGCAGGGACGGGAGCTCCTACGAGCAGTACTTC	CASRDGSSYEQYF
-	-	TRBV9	TRBJ2-7	TGTGCCAGCAGCGTCTTGGATGACTACGAGCAGTACTTC	CASSVLDDYEQYF
-	TRBD2	TRBV4-3	TRBJ2-1	TGCGCCAGCAGCCAAGAAAAAGGATTAGCGGGGGCCTACAATGAGCAGTTCTTC	CASSQEKGLAGAYNEQFF
once	TRBD1	TRBV6-5	TRBJ2-6	TGTGCCAGCAGGACAGGGACTGGGGCCAACGTCCTGACTTTC	CASRTGTGANVLTF
-	TRBD2	TRBV10-3	TRBJ2-3	TGTGCCATCAGTGCAGGACTAGCGGGCAAAAGCGGCACAGATACGCAGTATTTT	CAISAGLAGKSGTDTQYF
-	-	TRBV7-6	TRBJ2-2	TGTGCCAGCAGCCCGGACACCGGGGAGCTGTTTTTT	CASSPDTGELFF
-	-	TRBV20-1	TRBJ2-7	TGCAGTGCACCTAGGTCCTACGAGCAGTACTTC	CSAPRSYEQYF
-	-	TRBV5-6	TRBJ1-3	TGTGCCAGCAATGTTGGAAACACCATATATTTT	CASNVGNTIYF